This TCR beta chain was captured in a study of cytomegalovirus exposure and HLA in healthy donors. General study results and limits: Most TCR sequences were seen very rarely across donors, but some public TCRs occurred in many. For cytomegalovirus status, the classifier reportedly gave diagnoses with high specificity and sensitivity.

The CDR3 is made up of 16 amino acids. The V gene lost 0 bases and the J gene lost 3 bases, with 12 bases spanning the gap. Germline CDR1 KGHSH, CDR2 LQKENI. Worth noting for this clone: Its antigen is not known.

While the first cohort had over 650 subjects, the donors belonged to the separate validation cohort of about 120 subjects. The protocol was immunoSEQ multiplex PCR, while the TCRdb copy is restricted to in-frame clones and leaves out a portion. The top ten clones hold around 1.5% of a sample with tens of thousands of clones, roughly 94% of them seen once. The sample comprised PBMCs. The chain links TRBV18 to TRBJ1-5; a possible D gene is TRBD1 (6 bases). This sequence was found in a man aged 18 to 29 in good health and CMV-seropositive. This chain's CDR3 is CASSPPGAGLNQPQHF. The CDR3 region has the DNA TGTGCCAGCTCACCACCGGGGGCAGGCCTCAATCAGCCCCAGCATTTT.